This entry concerns a single T cell receptor (beta chain). Antigen specificity is unknown. Between the trimmed V and J ends, which lost 0 bases and 2 bases, there was a span of 11 bases. Germline CDR1 MNHNY, CDR2 SVGAGI (reference sequence). The CDR3 loop spans 15 amino acids. Caucasian individuals from Russia who were healthy and aged roughly 6 to 100 acted as donors. With a J-beta primer mix and a sample-barcoded 5' primer, a second PCR ran about 7 to 12 cycles. Through a template-switch adaptor with 12 random nucleotides, each cDNA molecule received a tag. TCRdb reprocessed the 5' RACE reads via MiXCR and lists one record per CDR3 protein. The data contain 700,000 to 950,000 distinct CDR3 sequences, nearly 60% of them singletons. These data originate in a study of blood T cells in healthy people across ages. Overall study results and limits: Older age went with lower TCR beta diversity per million T cells, in a roughly linear way. More naive CD4+ cells and higher diversity marked long-lived donors relative to aged donors.

The clonotype comes from a young man in good health. The chain is built from TRBV6-6 and TRBJ2-7, with D hard to call. The specimen sequenced was blood. The CDR3 DNA reads as TGTGCCAGCAGTTACTCGACCACCGACCCCTACGAGCAGTACTTC. This encodes CASSYSTTDPYEQYF.